This T cell receptor beta chain was documented in a study of shared clonotypes between healthy human individuals. Findings and limits, study-wide: Sequencing depth was expected to influence donor clonotype sharing.

Details on this clone: Its antigen is not known.

This CDR3 comprises 15 residues. Trimming at V came to 4 bases and at J to 4 bases, leaving 8 bases not matched to a gene. Germline V gene lookup returns CDR1 SGHDN and CDR2 FVKESK. Each of the donors was a healthy adult who was HIV-negative and had not had a recent acute infection or vaccination. Authors' analysis steps: There were no quality scores in the junction-only immunoSEQ sequences, so filtering differed. Sequencing used immunoSEQ multiplex PCR; TCRdb keeps in-frame clones, though not all of them. That table supplies the V and J calls and clone size; D and trimming were determined from the DNA. The repertoire consists of about 520,000 clones, with approximately 82% occurring once and the leading ten covering more than 10%.

V is TRBV14 and J is TRBJ2-7; 9 bases are a match to TRBD2. Sequenced material: PBMCs. The TCR sequence derives from a woman aged 40 to 50 in good health. Some clones in this sample may be carry-over from other donors' samples. In nucleotides, the CDR3 is TGTGCCAGCAGCCCTCTACGTAGCGGGGGTTACGAGCAGTACTTC. It translates to CASSPLRSGGYEQYF.